These 22 T cell receptor beta chains share one sample of origin, sequenced in a study of cytomegalovirus exposure and HLA in healthy donors. PCR involved 60 Vbeta and 13 Jbeta primers. TCRdb's table, derived via immunoSEQ multiplex PCR, lists solely in-frame clones and lacks some. Of more than 30,000 clones in the sample, 65% to 75% were seen once. The sample taken for sequencing was PBMCs. The origin of the receptors is a man aged 35 to 55 in good health and CMV-seropositive.

The chain joins TRBV5-1 to TRBJ1-5, with 9 positions matching TRBD1. The trim removed 2 bases at V and 6 bases at J, leaving 3 bases unmatched. The CDR3 runs 14 residues. CDR1 is SGHRS and CDR2 is YFSETQ in the germline V gene. CDR3 in DNA: TGCGCCAGCAGCTTAGGACAGGGGACTCAGCCCCAGCATTTT. Amino acid sequence: CASSLGQGTQPQHF.

This clone was seen just once. This rearrangement joins TRBV19 to TRBJ1-2; a possible D gene is TRBD1 (6 bases). Germline loops: CDR1 LNHDA, CDR2 SQIVND (reference sequence). V was shortened by 5 bases and J by 4 bases, with 14 bases between the two germline ends. The length of the CDR3 is 14 residues. DNA of the CDR3: TGTGCCAGTAGTCCTCGACAGGAATCCTATGGCTACACCTTC. As protein: CASSPRQESYGYTF.

The chain uses TRBV5-4 and TRBJ2-7; no definite D call. The CDR3 contains 13 residues. Per germline, CDR1 SGHNT and CDR2 YYREEE (reference sequence). V was shortened by 4 bases and J by 0 bases, with 8 bases between the two germline ends. CDR3 sequence (DNA): TGTGCCAGCAGCCACCCGAGCTCCTACGAGCAGTACTTC. It specifies CASSHPSSYEQYF.

The J gene is TRBJ1-6, the V gene TRBV5-1, with 7 nucleotides matching TRBD1. The CDR3 loop spans 16 amino acids. Germline values: CDR1 SGHRS, CDR2 YFSETQ. V lost 6 bases and J lost 9; bases outside the gene matches: 15. CDR3 region: CASTPEEGGRGSPLHF. The CDR3 DNA sequence: TGCGCCAGCACCCCTGAGGAAGGGGGCAGGGGTTCACCCCTCCACTTT.

This chain links TRBV5-6 with TRBJ2-2; D ambiguous. This CDR3 region has 16 residues. The V end was cut by 6 bases, the J end by 0 bases, with 15 bases between. CDR1 SGHDT and CDR2 YYEEEE come from the germline V gene. The CDR3 DNA is TGTGCCAGCACCCAACCGACAACCGCGAACACCGGGGAGCTGTTTTTT. Translating it yields CASTQPTTANTGELFF.

This chain joins TRBV10-2 and TRBJ1-3; 8 bases align to TRBD1. The V and J ends lost 4 bases and 4 bases, in that order; junction bases with no gene match: 6. The CDR3 spans 15 residues. The germline V gene has CDR1 WSHSY and CDR2 SAAADI. In DNA, the CDR3 is TGCGCCAGCAGTGCAACAGGGGGGTCCGGAAACACCATATATTTT. Protein: CASSATGGSGNTIYF.

This clone was seen a handful of times. The V and J genes are TRBV9 and TRBJ1-4; D may be TRBD1 (6 bases). This CDR3 is 17 amino acids long. V lost 2 bases to trimming and J lost 2 bases, with 16 bases between them. Germline values: CDR1 SGDLS, CDR2 YYNGEE. The CDR3 is CASSVGGGGATNEKLFF. Here the CDR3 DNA reads TGTGCCAGCAGCGTGGGGGGAGGGGGGGCTACTAATGAAAAACTGTTTTTT.

This chain joins TRBV14 and TRBJ1-2; D is uncertain. V was trimmed by 4 bases and J by 6 bases, leaving 18 bases between them. The CDR3 is made up of 15 amino acids. Germline lookup yields CDR1 SGHDN and CDR2 FVKESK. The CDR3 here is CASSLQAGRADGYTF. The CDR3 DNA reads as TGTGCCAGCAGCCTCCAGGCGGGCCGTGCGGATGGCTACACCTTC.

CDR3 DNA sequence: TGTGCCAGCAGCTTGGCCAATCCAGAGACCCAGTACTTC. Translated: CASSLANPETQYF. The chain couples TRBV5-5 to TRBJ2-5; no clear D. Germline CDR1 is SGHKS and CDR2 is YYEKEE (reference sequence). Between the trimmed V and J ends, which lost 0 bases and 4 bases, there was a span of 7 bases. The CDR3 extends over 13 amino acids.

As for this clone: The junction departs from the called germline gene at one end, perhaps through a read error. The chain has TRBV2 and TRBJ2-2; 12 nucleotides agree with TRBD2. Germline V lookup: CDR1 SNHLY, CDR2 FYNNEI. The CDR3 totals 12 residues. The CDR3 here is CASRELAGGLFF. CDR3 DNA sequence: TGTGCCAGCAGGGAACTAGCGGGGGGGCTGTTTTTT.

This chain uses TRBV7-3 with TRBJ1-2; D call uncertain. The CDR3 consists of 13 residues. The germline V gene has CDR1 SGHTA and CDR2 FQGTGA. Between the trimmed V and J ends, which lost 5 bases and 6 bases, there was a span of 13 bases. The DNA for the CDR3 is TGTGCCAGCAGCCCCAGTCGGGAAGATGGCTACACCTTC. Translation gives CASSPSREDGYTF.

The count of this clone is one. This CDR3 is CASSVDPGDQVNEKLFF. The CDR3 DNA is TGTGCCAGCAGCGTAGACCCCGGTGATCAGGTTAATGAAAAACTGTTTTTT. This sequence joins TRBV9 and TRBJ1-4; D is undetermined. Trimming removed 0 bases at V and 4 bases at J, with 16 bases between. Germline assignment: CDR1 SGDLS and CDR2 YYNGEE. The CDR3 has 17 amino acids.

This clone has only one observation. The V call is TRBV5-6, the J call TRBJ1-2; TRBD1 is a possible D gene (5 bases). V dropped 0 bases and J dropped 7 bases, with 10 bases sitting between them. CDR3 length: 13 amino acids. Germline V gene lookup returns CDR1 SGHDT and CDR2 YYEEEE. The CDR3 here is CASSLAAGFGYTF. Written as DNA, the CDR3 is TGTGCCAGCAGCTTGGCGGCAGGGTTTGGCTACACCTTC.

J is TRBJ2-1 and V is TRBV6-1, with TRBD1 matching over 9 bases. The V gene's germline CDR1 is MNHNS and CDR2 SASEGT. V was pared by 6 bases and J by 6 bases, with 9 bases of the junction left unmatched. This CDR3 has 15 residues. This CDR3 reads CASRGQGIGGNEQFF. The CDR3 DNA sequence: TGTGCCAGCAGAGGACAGGGGATAGGGGGCAATGAGCAGTTCTTC.

The J gene is TRBJ2-5, the V gene TRBV6-5, with a tentative D call TRBD1 (5 bases). The CDR3 is made up of 15 amino acids. CDR1 MNHEY and CDR2 SVGAGI come from the germline V gene. Trimming left V 3 bases short and J 5 bases short, with 16 bases between. CDR3 protein: CASSYGAGPAETQYF. The CDR3 region has the DNA TGTGCCAGCAGTTATGGGGCAGGACCGGCGGAGACCCAGTACTTC.

This CDR3 is CASSQGQVDQPQHF. The CDR3 DNA reads TGTGCCAGCAGCCAAGGACAGGTGGATCAGCCCCAGCATTTT. V usage is TRBV5-5 and J usage is TRBJ1-5, with 7 bases aligning to TRBD1. The ends lost 4 bases at V and 5 bases at J; junction bases unmatched: 6. CDR3 length: 14 residues. Per germline, CDR1 SGHKS and CDR2 YYEKEE (reference sequence). The variable domain in full, with the rest retrieved from reference TRBV5-5 and TRBJ1-5, is DAGVTQSPTHLIKTRGQQVTLRCSPISGHKSVSWYQQVLGQGPQFIFQYYEKEERGRGNFPDRFSARQFPNYSSELNVNALLLGDSALYLCASSQGQVDQPQHFGDGTRLSIL.

The V call is TRBV7-2, the J call TRBJ2-5, with 11 bases matching TRBD2. Trimming took 1 base from V and 5 from J; bases not matched to a gene: 6. This CDR3 is built from 16 residues. CDR1 and CDR2 from the germline V gene are SGHTA and FQGNSA. CDR3 amino acids: CASSLGLAGGQETQYF. CDR3 DNA: TGTGCCAGCAGCTTAGGTTTAGCGGGGGGGCAGGAGACCCAGTACTTC.

This clone was counted only a few times. CDR3 sequence (DNA): TGTGCCGCCTACCGGGACAGTTCCTACGAGCAGTACTTC. It translates to CAAYRDSSYEQYF. The rearrangement joins TRBV6-6 to TRBJ2-7, with 7 nucleotides matching TRBD1. The germline gives CDR1 MNHNY, CDR2 SVGAGI (reference sequence). This CDR3 spans 13 amino acids. J lost 1 base, V lost 11 bases, and 8 bases had no gene match.

This rearrangement joins TRBV19 to TRBJ2-2; the match to TRBD1 covers 11 bases. Germline values: CDR1 LNHDA, CDR2 SQIVND (reference sequence). Trimming removed 6 bases from V and 3 bases from J; junction bases left unmatched: 3. CDR3 size: 15 residues. The CDR3 sequence: CASRRTGGDTGELFF. CDR3 nucleotides: TGTGCCAGTAGAAGGACAGGGGGCGACACCGGGGAGCTGTTTTTT.

This chain links TRBV7-2 with TRBJ2-2, with D possibly TRBD1 on 5 matching bases. CDR1 SGHTA and CDR2 FQGNSA come from the germline V gene. The CDR3 consists of 14 residues. V lost 5 bases and J lost 7, with 14 bases in between. This CDR3 is CASSPRSGLGELFF. CDR3 DNA sequence: TGTGCCAGCAGCCCTAGGTCAGGGCTCGGGGAGCTGTTTTTT.

The genes are TRBV5-1 and TRBJ1-1; TRBD1 matches 8 bases. V lost 4 bases to trimming and J lost 0 bases; unmatched junction nucleotides: 2. The CDR3 has 14 residues. Germline lookup yields CDR1 SGHRS and CDR2 YFSETQ. Here the CDR3 DNA reads TGCGCCAGCAGCCCGACAGGGGTGAACACTGAAGCTTTCTTT. Its translation is CASSPTGVNTEAFF.

In DNA form, the CDR3 reads TGTGCCAGCAGTGAGACAGGTGCAACTAATGAAAAACTGTTTTTT. Translating gives CASSETGATNEKLFF. The chain recombines TRBV6-1 with TRBJ1-4; D possibly corresponds to TRBD1 (6 bases). Trimming removed 3 bases from V and 0 bases from J, with 8 bases in between. Germline values: CDR1 MNHNS, CDR2 SASEGT. This CDR3 region has 15 residues.